This T cell receptor beta chain was identified in a study of radiotherapy plus CTLA-4 blockade in lung cancer. Chemo-refractory metastatic non-small-cell lung cancer patients were treated with focal radiation plus CTLA-4 blockade with ipilimumab. For this clone: Its antigen is unidentified.

Findings of the study overall: Strongest reported response predictors: early blood clone changes and post-radiation interferon-beta.

Only in-frame clones appear in the TCRdb table, and some are missing; sequencing was by immunoSEQ multiplex PCR. The repertoire holds about 120,000 clones, over 65% seen once, with 3.3% in the top ten. Per the germline V gene, CDR1 is SQVTM and CDR2 is ANQGSEA. Between the trimmed V and J ends, which lost 5 bases and 4 bases, there was a span of 20 bases. This CDR3 has 15 amino acids. This TCR was sampled from a human donor with non-small cell lung cancer that progressed on radiotherapy plus ipilimumab. Some clones in this sample may be carry-over from other donors' samples. This sequence joins TRBV29-1 and TRBJ1-1, with D possibly TRBD1 on 6 matching bases. The sample consisted of peripheral blood, taken from a patient treated with radiotherapy plus ipilimumab. CDR3 residues: CSVKLTGFLSTEAFF. CDR3 DNA: TGCAGCGTTAAACTCACAGGGTTTCTCAGCACTGAAGCTTTCTTT.